This T cell receptor (beta chain) was recovered during a study of shared clonotypes between healthy human individuals. Whole-study results and caveats: Clonotypes not shared had lower generation probabilities than those common to all four donors.

Partitioning of CD4+ cells yielded a CD45RA+ naive subset and a CD45RA-negative memory subset. As for this clone: Its antigen is unidentified.

The method was immunoSEQ multiplex PCR; TCRdb's version includes in-frame clones alone and lacks a portion of them. The profile shows 2 million to 2.5 million clones, around 95% of them singletons. This CDR3 contains 12 residues. V was shortened by 1 base and J by 7 bases, with 8 bases between the two germline ends. Germline loops: CDR1 SGHRS, CDR2 YFSETQ. Sequenced: naive CD4+ T cells sorted from blood. Subset here: CD45RA+ positively selected. This receptor was obtained from a man between 18 and 35 years old in good health. This chain connects TRBV5-1 to TRBJ1-2; D uncertain. Written as DNA, the CDR3 is TGCGCCAGCAGCTTGCAAGGGCCTGGCTACACCTTC. Protein product: CASSLQGPGYTF.